Listed below are T cell receptor beta chains from one sample, sequenced in a study of post-analysis software for immune sequencing data. MiXCR, applied by TCRdb to the PCR reads, yields one record per CDR3 protein. The data contain roughly 800,000 distinct CDR3 sequences, 53% of them seen just once; the ten biggest clones take up approximately 4.5%. Sequenced sample: blood. These receptors came from a girl between 5 and 17 years old with multiple sclerosis. The CDR3 runs from the conserved cysteine through the conserved F or W. A D gene is named only where the DNA matches it firmly. Part of the rows lack a size; the others show once, few, many or a class for expanded clones.

clone size,D gene,V gene,J gene,CDR3 protein,CDR3 DNA
NA,NA,TRBV20-1,TRBJ2-1,CSEVGGPYNEQFF,TGCAGTGAGGTCGGGGGGCCCTACAATGAGCAGTTCTTC
NA,TRBD2,TRBV14,TRBJ2-7,CASSPGTSGRYSYEQYF,TGTGCCAGCAGCCCAGGGACTAGCGGGAGATACTCCTACGAGCAGTACTTC
few,TRBD1,TRBV19,TRBJ2-6,CASSITGAGANVLTF,TGTGCCAGTAGTATCACAGGGGCTGGGGCCAACGTCCTGACTTTC
NA,TRBD1,TRBV25-1,TRBJ2-5,CASSKPGQGQETQYF,TGTGCCAGCAGTAAACCGGGACAGGGGCAAGAGACCCAGTACTTC
NA,TRBD2,TRBV20-1,TRBJ2-3,CSAKLAGGPHTQYF,TGCAGTGCAAAACTAGCGGGAGGGCCTCATACGCAGTATTTT
NA,TRBD2,TRBV27,TRBJ2-7,CASSLSGAFVEQYF,TGTGCCAGCAGTTTAAGCGGGGCTTTCGTTGAGCAGTACTTC
few,TRBD1,TRBV5-1,TRBJ1-2,CASSFRTGDSEGYTF,TGCGCCAGCAGCTTCAGGACAGGGGACTCGGAAGGCTACACCTTC
many,TRBD2,TRBV20-1,TRBJ2-3,CSARGREDSTQYF,TGCAGTGCTAGAGGGCGGGAGGACAGCACGCAGTATTTT
NA,TRBD1,TRBV2,TRBJ1-1,CASITGTGASGTEAFF,TGTGCCAGCATTACCGGGACAGGGGCCTCGGGGACTGAAGCTTTCTTT
NA,NA,TRBV5-1,TRBJ2-7,CASSFNLGEQYF,TGCGCCAGCTCGTTTAATTTGGGGGAGCAGTACTTC
NA,NA,TRBV20-1,TRBJ1-1,CSASGTLNTEAFF,TGCAGTGCTAGCGGGACTTTGAACACTGAAGCTTTCTTT
few,NA,TRBV12-3/TRBV12-4,TRBJ2-3,CASSVDTQYF,TGTGCCAGCAGTGTAGATACGCAGTATTTT
NA,NA,TRBV29-1,TRBJ2-7,CSVGLSAREQYF,TGCAGCGTTGGTCTGTCGGCACGCGAGCAGTACTTC
NA,NA,TRBV29-1,TRBJ1-2,CSVEDWFYGYTF,TGCAGCGTTGAAGACTGGTTCTATGGCTACACCTTC
NA,TRBD1,TRBV6-5,TRBJ1-2,CASSYLYRGADGYTF,TGTGCCAGCAGTTACCTATACAGGGGGGCGGATGGCTACACCTTC
NA,NA,TRBV4-1,TRBJ1-5,CASSQDREPNQPQHF,TGCGCCAGCAGCCAAGACCGGGAGCCTAATCAGCCCCAGCATTTT